This T cell receptor (beta chain) was recorded in a study of CD8 T cells in ankylosing spondylitis. This clonotype appeared a few times. Its antigen is undetermined. Making the TCR beta libraries involved quantitative 5'-RACE with molecular barcodes. TCRdb redid the calling of the 5' RACE reads with MiXCR, one entry per CDR3 protein. Of 380,000 or so distinct CDR3 sequences listed, about 20% are singletons. Trimming removed 0 bases at V and 6 bases at J, with 11 bases between. The CDR3 is 15 amino acids. CDR1 is SGHTA and CDR2 is FQGNSA in the germline V gene. Overall study findings and caveats: In ankylosing spondylitis patients, matched synovial fluid reportedly showed significant enrichment of disease-linked clones. Disease-linked clones, CD8+, were relatively rare in peripheral blood.

Sequences were obtained from blood, either unsorted or a sorted T cell fraction (not recorded which). This rearrangement joins TRBV7-2 to TRBJ2-2, with D unresolved. This clonotype was sampled from a male donor with ankylosing spondylitis or in good health (not recorded which). This CDR3 is CASSLAHQAAGELFF. The CDR3 nucleotides read TGTGCCAGCAGCTTAGCGCACCAGGCTGCCGGGGAGCTGTTTTTT.